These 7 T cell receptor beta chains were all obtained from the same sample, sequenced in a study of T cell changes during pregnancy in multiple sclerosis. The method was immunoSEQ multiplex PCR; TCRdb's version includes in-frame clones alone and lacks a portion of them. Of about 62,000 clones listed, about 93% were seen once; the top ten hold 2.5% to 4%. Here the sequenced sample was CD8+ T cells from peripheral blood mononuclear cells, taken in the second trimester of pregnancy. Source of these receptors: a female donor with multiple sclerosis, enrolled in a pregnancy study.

The CDR3 DNA is TGCGCCAGCAGCCAAGTGACAGGGGCCTCCTACGAGCAGTACTTC. Translated: CASSQVTGASYEQYF. The chain combines TRBV4-1 with TRBJ2-7, with 8 bases identical to TRBD1. Germline values: CDR1 MGHRA, CDR2 YSYEKL. After removal of 1 base from V and 0 bases from J, the junction contained 2 bases not matched to a gene. This CDR3 is 15 amino acids long.

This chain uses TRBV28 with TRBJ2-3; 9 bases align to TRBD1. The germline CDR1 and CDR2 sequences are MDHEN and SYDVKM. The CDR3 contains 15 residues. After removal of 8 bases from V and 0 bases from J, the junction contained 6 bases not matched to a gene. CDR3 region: CASGAGTGSTDTQYF. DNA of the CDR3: TGTGCCAGCGGGGCCGGGACAGGGAGCACAGATACGCAGTATTTT.

The CDR3 loop reads CASSPAGGQANYGYTF. The CDR3 DNA reads TGTGCCAGCTCACCAGCCGGGGGGCAAGCTAACTATGGCTACACCTTC. V and J are TRBV18 and TRBJ1-2, with D tentatively TRBD1 (6 bases). Germline CDR1 is KGHSH and CDR2 is LQKENI. V lost 2 bases, J lost 0 bases, and 13 bases lay in between. This CDR3 comprises 16 residues.

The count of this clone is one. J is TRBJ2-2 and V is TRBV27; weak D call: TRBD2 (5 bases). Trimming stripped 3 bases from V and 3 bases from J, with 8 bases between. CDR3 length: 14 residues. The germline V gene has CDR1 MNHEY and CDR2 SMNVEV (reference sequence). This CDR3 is CASSFRGYTGELFF. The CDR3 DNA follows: TGTGCCAGCAGTTTCCGGGGATACACCGGGGAGCTGTTTTTT.

The chain's CDR3 is CASSQGGGNQPQHF. The CDR3 DNA follows: TGTGCCAGTAGTCAGGGGGGCGGCAATCAGCCCCAGCATTTT. The rearrangement uses TRBV19 and TRBJ1-5, with TRBD1 matching over 7 bases. This CDR3 region has 14 residues. Germline-derived CDR1 and CDR2 are LNHDA and SQIVND (reference sequence). The V and J ends lost 5 bases and 2 bases, in that order; junction bases with no gene match: 3.

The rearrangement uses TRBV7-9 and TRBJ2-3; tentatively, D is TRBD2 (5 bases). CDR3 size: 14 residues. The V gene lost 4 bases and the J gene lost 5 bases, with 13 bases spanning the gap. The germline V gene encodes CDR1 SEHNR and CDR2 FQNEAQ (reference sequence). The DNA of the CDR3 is TGTGCCAGCAGCTCTAGGGTGGAGGTAGATACGCAGTATTTT. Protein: CASSSRVEVDTQYF.

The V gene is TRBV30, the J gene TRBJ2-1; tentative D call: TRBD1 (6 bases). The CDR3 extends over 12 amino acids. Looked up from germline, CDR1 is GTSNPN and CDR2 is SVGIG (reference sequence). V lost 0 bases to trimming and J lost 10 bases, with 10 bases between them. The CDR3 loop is CAWSVVGGEQFF. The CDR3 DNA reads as TGTGCCTGGAGTGTAGTTGGGGGCGAGCAGTTCTTC.